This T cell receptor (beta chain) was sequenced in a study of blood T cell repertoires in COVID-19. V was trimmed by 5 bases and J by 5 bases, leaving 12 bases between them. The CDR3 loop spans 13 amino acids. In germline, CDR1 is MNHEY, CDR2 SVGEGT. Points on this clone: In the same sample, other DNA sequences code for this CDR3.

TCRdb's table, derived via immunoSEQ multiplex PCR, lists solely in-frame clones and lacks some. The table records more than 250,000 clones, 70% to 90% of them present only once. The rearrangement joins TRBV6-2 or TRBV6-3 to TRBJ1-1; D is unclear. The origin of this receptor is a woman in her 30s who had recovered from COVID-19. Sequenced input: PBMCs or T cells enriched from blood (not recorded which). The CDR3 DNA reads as TGTGCCAGCAGTAGGCTGGGAGGGACTGAAGCTTTCTTT. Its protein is CASSRLGGTEAFF.